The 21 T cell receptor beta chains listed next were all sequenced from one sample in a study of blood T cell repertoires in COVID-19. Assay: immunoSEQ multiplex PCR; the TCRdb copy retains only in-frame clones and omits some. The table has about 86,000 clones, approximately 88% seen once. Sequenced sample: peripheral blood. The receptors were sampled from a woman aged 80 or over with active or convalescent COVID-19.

In DNA form, the CDR3 reads TGCGCCAGCAGCTTGAAATTAGACTCCTCCTATGAGCAGTTCTTC. Encoded protein: CASSLKLDSSYEQFF. V is TRBV5-1 and J is TRBJ2-1; D remains ambiguous. This CDR3 contains 15 residues. Germline loops: CDR1 SGHRS, CDR2 YFSETQ. With 1 base removed from V and 8 bases from J, the gap between germline ends came to 16 bases.

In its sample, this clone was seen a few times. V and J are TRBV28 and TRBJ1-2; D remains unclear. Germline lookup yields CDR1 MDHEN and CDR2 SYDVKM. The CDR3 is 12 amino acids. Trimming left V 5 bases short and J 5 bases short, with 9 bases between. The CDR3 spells CASSSWAYGYTF. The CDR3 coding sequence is TGTGCCAGCAGTAGCTGGGCTTATGGCTACACCTTC.

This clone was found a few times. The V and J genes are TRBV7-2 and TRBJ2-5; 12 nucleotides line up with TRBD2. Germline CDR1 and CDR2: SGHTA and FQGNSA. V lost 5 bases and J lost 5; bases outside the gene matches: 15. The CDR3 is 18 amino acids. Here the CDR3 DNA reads TGTGCCAGCAGCCTCCGGACTAGCGGGGCCGCCATCCGGGAGACCCAGTACTTC. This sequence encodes CASSLRTSGAAIRETQYF.

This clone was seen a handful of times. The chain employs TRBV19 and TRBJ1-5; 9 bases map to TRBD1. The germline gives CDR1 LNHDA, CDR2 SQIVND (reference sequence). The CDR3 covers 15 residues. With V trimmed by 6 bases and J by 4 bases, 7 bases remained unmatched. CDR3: CASRRDRAGNQPQHF. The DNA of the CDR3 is TGTGCCAGTAGGAGGGACAGGGCGGGGAATCAGCCCCAGCATTTT.

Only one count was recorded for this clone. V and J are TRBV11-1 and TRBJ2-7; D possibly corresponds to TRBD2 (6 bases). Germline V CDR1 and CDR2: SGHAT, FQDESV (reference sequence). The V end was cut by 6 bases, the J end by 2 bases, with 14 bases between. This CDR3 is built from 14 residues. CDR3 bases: TGTGCCAGCAGACTCGGCGGGGCGCCCTACGAGCAGTACTTC. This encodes CASRLGGAPYEQYF.

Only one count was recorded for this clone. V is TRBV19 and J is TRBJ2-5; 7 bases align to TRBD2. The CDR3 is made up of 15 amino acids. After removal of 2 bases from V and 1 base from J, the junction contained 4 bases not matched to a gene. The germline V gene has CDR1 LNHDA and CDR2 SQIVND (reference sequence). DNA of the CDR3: TGTGCCAGTAGTATAATGCGGGGGACCCAAGAGACCCAGTACTTC. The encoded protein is CASSIMRGTQETQYF.

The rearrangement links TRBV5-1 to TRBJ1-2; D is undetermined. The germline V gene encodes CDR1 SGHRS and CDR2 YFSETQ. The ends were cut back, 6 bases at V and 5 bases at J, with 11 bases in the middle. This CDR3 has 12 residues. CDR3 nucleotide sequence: TGCGCCAGCAACGGCGGAGGATATGGCTACACCTTC. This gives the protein CASNGGGYGYTF.

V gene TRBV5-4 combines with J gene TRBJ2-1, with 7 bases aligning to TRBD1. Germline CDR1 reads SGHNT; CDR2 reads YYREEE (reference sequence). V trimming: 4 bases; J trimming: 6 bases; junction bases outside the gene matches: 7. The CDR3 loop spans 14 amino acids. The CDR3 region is CASSQDRVGNEQFF. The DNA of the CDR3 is TGTGCCAGCAGCCAAGACAGGGTAGGCAATGAGCAGTTCTTC.

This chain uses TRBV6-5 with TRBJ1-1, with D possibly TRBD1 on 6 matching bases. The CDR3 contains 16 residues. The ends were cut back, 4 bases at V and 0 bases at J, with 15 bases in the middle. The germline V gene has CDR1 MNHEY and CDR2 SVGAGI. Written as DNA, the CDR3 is TGTGCCAGCAGTTTTCAGACAGGCGACATGAACACTGAAGCTTTCTTT. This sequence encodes CASSFQTGDMNTEAFF.

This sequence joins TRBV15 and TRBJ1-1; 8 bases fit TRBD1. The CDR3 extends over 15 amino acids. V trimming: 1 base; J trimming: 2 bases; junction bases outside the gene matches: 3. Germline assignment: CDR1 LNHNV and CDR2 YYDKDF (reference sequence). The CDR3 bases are TGTGCCACCAGCAGAGGGACAGGGATAAACACTGAAGCTTTCTTT. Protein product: CATSRGTGINTEAFF.

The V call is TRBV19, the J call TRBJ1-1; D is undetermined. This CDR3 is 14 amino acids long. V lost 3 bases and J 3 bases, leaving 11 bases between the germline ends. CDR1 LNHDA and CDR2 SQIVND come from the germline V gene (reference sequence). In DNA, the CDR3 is TGTGCCAGTAGTATTTGGGGAGTGGACACTGAAGCTTTCTTT. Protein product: CASSIWGVDTEAFF. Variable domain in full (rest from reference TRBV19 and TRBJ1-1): DGGITQSPKYLFRKEGQNVTLSCEQNLNHDAMYWYRQDPGQGLRLIYYSQIVNDFQKGDIAEGYSVSREKKESFPLTVTSAQKNPTAFYLCASSIWGVDTEAFFGQGTRLTVV.

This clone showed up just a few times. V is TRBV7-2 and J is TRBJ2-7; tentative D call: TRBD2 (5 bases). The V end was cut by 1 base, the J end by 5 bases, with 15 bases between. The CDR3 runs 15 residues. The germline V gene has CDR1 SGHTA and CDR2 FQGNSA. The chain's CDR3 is CASSLGAEDHDEQYF. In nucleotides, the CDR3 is TGTGCCAGCAGCTTAGGAGCGGAAGATCATGACGAGCAGTACTTC.

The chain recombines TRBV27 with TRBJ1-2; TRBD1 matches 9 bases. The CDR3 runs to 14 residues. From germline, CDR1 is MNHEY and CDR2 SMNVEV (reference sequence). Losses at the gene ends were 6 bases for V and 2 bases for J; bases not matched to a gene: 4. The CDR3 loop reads CASRGTGINYGYTF. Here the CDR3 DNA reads TGTGCCAGCAGGGGGACAGGGATCAACTATGGCTACACCTTC.

This CDR3 is CASSFQGAPPDTQYF. The CDR3 coding sequence is TGCGCCAGCAGCTTCCAGGGGGCGCCCCCAGATACGCAGTATTTT. The gene calls are TRBV5-1 and TRBJ2-3; TRBD1 agrees at 8 bases. Germline V gene sequence: CDR1 SGHRS, CDR2 YFSETQ. Losses at the gene ends were 2 bases for V and 4 bases for J; bases not matched to a gene: 6. The CDR3 sequence is 15 residues long.

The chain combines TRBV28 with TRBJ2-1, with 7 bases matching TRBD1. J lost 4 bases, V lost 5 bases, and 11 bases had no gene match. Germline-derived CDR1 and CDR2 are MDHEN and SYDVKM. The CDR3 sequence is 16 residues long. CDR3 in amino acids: CASSPGTVGQYNEQFF. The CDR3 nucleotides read TGTGCCAGCAGTCCTGGGACAGTCGGTCAATACAATGAGCAGTTCTTC.

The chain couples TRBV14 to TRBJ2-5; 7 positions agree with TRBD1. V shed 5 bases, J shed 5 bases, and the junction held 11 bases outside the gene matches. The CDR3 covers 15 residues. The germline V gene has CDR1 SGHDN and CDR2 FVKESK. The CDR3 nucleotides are TGTGCCAGCAGCTACAGGGGACCTCCGGCGGAGACCCAGTACTTC. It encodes CASSYRGPPAETQYF.

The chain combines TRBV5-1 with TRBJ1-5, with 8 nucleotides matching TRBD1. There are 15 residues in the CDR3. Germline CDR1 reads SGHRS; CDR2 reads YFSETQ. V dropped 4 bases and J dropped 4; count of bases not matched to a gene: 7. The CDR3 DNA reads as TGCGCCAGCAGCGTCGGGACAGGAGAAAATCAGCCCCAGCATTTT. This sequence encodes CASSVGTGENQPQHF.

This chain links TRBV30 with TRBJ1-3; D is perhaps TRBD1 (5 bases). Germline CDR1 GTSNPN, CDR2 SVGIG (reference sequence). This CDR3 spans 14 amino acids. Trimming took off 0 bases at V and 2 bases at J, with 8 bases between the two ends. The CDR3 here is CAWSVAGAGNTIYF. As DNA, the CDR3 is TGTGCCTGGAGTGTAGCGGGGGCTGGAAACACCATATATTTT.

CDR3 DNA: TGCGCCAGCAACCCCGACGGGTTTATCTTTGGGGAGCAGTACTTC. Translated: CASNPDGFIFGEQYF. J is TRBJ2-7 and V is TRBV5-1; no clear D. Germline CDR1 reads SGHRS; CDR2 reads YFSETQ. The V end was cut by 6 bases, the J end by 7 bases, with 23 bases between. This CDR3 spans 15 amino acids.

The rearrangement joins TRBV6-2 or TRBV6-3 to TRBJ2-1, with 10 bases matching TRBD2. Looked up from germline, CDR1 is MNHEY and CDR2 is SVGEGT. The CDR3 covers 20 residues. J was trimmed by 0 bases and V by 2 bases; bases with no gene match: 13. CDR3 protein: CASSYSYLAGVQSSYNEQFF. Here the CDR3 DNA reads TGTGCCAGCAGTTACAGCTACCTAGCGGGGGTGCAGAGCTCCTACAATGAGCAGTTCTTC.

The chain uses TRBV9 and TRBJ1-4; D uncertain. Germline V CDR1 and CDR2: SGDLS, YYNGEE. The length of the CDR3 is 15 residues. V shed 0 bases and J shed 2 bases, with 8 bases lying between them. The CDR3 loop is CASSVVPGTNEKLFF. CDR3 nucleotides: TGTGCCAGCAGCGTAGTCCCGGGGACTAATGAAAAACTGTTTTTT.